The clone carrying this TCR beta chain has more than one count but fewer than ten. The antigen remains undetermined. The data belong to a study of cytomegalovirus exposure and HLA in healthy donors. Study findings and constraints: Association with HLA alleles at 0.05 false discovery rate was found for 16,951 TCR beta sequences in a later analysis. About 87% or about 30% of the time was how often most TCR beta V segments were productive, according to an earlier analysis. It emerged from a later analysis that several of the most significant clusters appeared to be linked to common viral pathogens.

Germline V gene lookup returns CDR1 GTSNPN and CDR2 SVGIG (reference sequence). V shed 5 bases and J 1 base; nucleotides not matched to a gene: 10. The CDR3 extends over 15 amino acids. Amplification used 60 Vbeta primers and 13 Jbeta primers. Sequencing was performed with immunoSEQ multiplex PCR; in TCRdb, only in-frame clones are kept and a portion is missing. In the table there are tens of thousands of clones, around 62% of which are singletons. J is TRBJ1-2 and V is TRBV30, with TRBD1 identical over 7 bases. The receptor's source is a human donor in good health. The sample consisted of PBMCs. CDR3 amino acids: CAWEAWTGINYGYTF. DNA for the CDR3: TGTGCCTGGGAAGCCTGGACAGGAATTAACTATGGCTACACCTTC.